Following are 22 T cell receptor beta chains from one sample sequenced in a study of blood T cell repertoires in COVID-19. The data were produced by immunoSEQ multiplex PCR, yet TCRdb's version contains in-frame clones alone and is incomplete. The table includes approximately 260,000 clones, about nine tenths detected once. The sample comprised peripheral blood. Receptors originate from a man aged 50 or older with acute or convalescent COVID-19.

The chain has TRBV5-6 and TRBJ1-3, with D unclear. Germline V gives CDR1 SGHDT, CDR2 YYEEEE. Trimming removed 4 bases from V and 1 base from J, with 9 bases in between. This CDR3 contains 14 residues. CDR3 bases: TGTGCCAGCAGCCCAGGAGGGTCTGGAAACACCATATATTTT. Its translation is CASSPGGSGNTIYF.

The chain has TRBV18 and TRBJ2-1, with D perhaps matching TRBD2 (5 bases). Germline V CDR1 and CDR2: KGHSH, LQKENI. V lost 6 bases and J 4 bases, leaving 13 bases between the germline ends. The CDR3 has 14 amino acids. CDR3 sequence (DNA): TGTGCCAGCTCCGACAACCGGGATTACAATGAGCAGTTCTTC. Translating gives CASSDNRDYNEQFF. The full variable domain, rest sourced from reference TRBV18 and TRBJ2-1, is NAGVMQNPRHLVRRRGQEARLRCSPMKGHSHVYWYRQLPEEGLKFMVYLQKENIIDESGMPKERFSAEFPKEGPSILRIQQVVRGDSAAYFCASSDNRDYNEQFFGPGTRLTVL.

This CDR3 is CATSSAGQETQYF. Written as DNA, the CDR3 is TGTGCCACCTCTAGCGCGGGCCAAGAGACCCAGTACTTC. V is TRBV6-5 and J is TRBJ2-5, with D perhaps matching TRBD2 (6 bases). V was shortened by 10 bases and J by 1 base, with 13 bases between the two germline ends. The CDR3 length is 13 residues. Germline V lookup: CDR1 MNHEY, CDR2 SVGAGI.

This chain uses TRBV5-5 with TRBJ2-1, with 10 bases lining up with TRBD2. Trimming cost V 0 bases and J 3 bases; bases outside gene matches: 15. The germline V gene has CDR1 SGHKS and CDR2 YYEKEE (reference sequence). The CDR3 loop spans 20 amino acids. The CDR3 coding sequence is TGTGCCAGCAGCTTGGCCCCAGCGGGGGGGCCTAGAACGATCTACAATGAGCAGTTCTTC. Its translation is CASSLAPAGGPRTIYNEQFF.

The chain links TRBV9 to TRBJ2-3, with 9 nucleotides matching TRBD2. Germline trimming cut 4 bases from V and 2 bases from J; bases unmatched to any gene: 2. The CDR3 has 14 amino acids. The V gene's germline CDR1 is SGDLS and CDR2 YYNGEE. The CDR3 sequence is CASSKGLATDTQYF. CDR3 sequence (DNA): TGTGCCAGCAGCAAGGGACTAGCCACAGATACGCAGTATTTT. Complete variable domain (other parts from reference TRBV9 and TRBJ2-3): DSGVTQTPKHLITATGQRVTLRCSPRSGDLSVYWYQQSLDQGLQFLIQYYNGEERAKGNILERFSAQQFPDLHSELNLSSLELGDSALYFCASSKGLATDTQYFGPGTRLTVL.

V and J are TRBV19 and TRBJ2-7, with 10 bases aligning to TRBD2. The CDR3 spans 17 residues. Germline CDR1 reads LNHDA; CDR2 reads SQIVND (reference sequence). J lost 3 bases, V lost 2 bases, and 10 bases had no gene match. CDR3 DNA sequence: TGTGCCAGTAGTATAAGTATATCGGGACTAGCGAACTACGAGCAGTACTTC. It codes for CASSISISGLANYEQYF.

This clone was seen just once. The DNA for the CDR3 is TGTGCCATCAGTGGAGGTGGCCTGAACACTGAAGCTTTCTTT. The encoded protein is CAISGGGLNTEAFF. The rearrangement uses TRBV10-3 and TRBJ1-1; D is uncertain. V gave up 4 bases and J gave up 0 bases, with 9 bases separating them. The CDR3 contains 14 residues. CDR1 is ENHRY and CDR2 is SYGVKD in the germline V gene.

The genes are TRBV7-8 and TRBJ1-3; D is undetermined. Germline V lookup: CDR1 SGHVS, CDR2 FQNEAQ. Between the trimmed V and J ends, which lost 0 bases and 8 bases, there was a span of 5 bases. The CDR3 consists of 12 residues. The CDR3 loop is CASSLARDTIYF. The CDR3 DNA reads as TGTGCCAGCAGCTTAGCGCGGGACACCATATATTTT.

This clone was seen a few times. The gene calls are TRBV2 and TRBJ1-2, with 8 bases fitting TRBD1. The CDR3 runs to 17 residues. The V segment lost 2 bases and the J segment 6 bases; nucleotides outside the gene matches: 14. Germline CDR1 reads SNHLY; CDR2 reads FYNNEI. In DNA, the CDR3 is TGTGCCAGCAGTGAACCACTCCGGACAGGGAGATTAGATGGCTACACCTTC. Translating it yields CASSEPLRTGRLDGYTF.

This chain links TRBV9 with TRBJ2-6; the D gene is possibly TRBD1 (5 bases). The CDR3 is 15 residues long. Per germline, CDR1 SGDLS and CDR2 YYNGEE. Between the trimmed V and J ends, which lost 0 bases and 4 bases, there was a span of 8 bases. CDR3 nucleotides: TGTGCCAGCAGCGTAGGGGGCACAGGGGCCAACGTCCTGACTTTC. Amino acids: CASSVGGTGANVLTF.

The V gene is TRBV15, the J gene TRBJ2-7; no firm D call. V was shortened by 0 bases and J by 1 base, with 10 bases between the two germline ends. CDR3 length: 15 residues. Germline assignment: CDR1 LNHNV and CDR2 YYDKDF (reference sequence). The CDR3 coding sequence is TGTGCCACCAGCAGAGATATACAGAAATCCTACGAGCAGTACTTC. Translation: CATSRDIQKSYEQYF.

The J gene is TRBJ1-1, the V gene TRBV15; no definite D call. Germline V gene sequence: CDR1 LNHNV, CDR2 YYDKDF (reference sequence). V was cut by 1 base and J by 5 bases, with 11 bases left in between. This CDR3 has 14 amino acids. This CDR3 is CATSRVYAGTEAFF. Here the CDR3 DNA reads TGTGCCACCAGCAGAGTTTACGCCGGGACTGAAGCTTTCTTT.

CDR3: CASSVLSPLHF. The CDR3, as DNA: TGTGCCAGCAGTGTCCTATCACCCCTCCACTTT. The V call is TRBV2, the J call TRBJ1-6; D remains unclear. This CDR3 contains 11 residues. The V gene's germline CDR1 is SNHLY and CDR2 FYNNEI. V was cut by 4 bases and J by 10 bases, with 5 bases left in between.

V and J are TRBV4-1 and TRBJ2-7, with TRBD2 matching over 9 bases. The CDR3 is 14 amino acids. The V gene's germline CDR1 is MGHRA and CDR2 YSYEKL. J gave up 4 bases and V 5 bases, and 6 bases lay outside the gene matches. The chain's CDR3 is CASSESGGPYEQYF. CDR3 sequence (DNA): TGCGCCAGCAGCGAGAGCGGGGGGCCTTACGAGCAGTACTTC.

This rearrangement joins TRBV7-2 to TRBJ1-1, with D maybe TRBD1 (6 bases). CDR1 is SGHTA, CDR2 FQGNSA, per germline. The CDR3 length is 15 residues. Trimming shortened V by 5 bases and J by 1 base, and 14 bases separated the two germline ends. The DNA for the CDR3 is TGTGCCAGCAGCCCAAGGGGGACACCGAACACTGAAGCTTTCTTT. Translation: CASSPRGTPNTEAFF.

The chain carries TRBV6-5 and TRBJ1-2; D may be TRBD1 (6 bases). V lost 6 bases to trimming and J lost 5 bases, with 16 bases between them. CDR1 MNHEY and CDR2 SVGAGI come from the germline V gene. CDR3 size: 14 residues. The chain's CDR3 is CASSTGTTYYGYTF. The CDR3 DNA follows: TGTGCCAGCAGCACCGGGACAACTTATTATGGCTACACCTTC.

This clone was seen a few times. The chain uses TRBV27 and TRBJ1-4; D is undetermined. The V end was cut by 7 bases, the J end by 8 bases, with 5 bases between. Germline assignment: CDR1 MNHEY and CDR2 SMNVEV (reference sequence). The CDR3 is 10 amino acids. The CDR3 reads CASNSEKLFF. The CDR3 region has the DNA TGTGCCAGCAACTCCGAAAAACTGTTTTTT.

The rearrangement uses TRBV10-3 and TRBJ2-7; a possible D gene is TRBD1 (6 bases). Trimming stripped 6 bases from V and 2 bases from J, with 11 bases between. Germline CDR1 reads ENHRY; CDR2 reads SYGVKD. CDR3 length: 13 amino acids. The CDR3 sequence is CAISRDMAYEQYF. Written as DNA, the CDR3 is TGTGCCATCAGCCGGGACATGGCCTACGAGCAGTACTTC.

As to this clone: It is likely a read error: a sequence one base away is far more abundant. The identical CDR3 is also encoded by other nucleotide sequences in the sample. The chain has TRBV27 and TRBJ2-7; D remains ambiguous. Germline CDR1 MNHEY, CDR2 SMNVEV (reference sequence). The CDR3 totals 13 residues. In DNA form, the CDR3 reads TGTGCCAGTACAGATGGCCATGGGTACGAGCAGTACTTT. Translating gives CASTDGHGYEQYF.

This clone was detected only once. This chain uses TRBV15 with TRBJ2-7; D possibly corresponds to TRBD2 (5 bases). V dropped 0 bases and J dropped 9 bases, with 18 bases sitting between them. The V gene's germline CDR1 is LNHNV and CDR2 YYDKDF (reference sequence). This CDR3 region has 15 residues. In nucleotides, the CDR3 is TGTGCCACCAGCAGAGATGTTCAGAGTAGTGGAGGGCAGTACTTC. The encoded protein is CATSRDVQSSGGQYF.

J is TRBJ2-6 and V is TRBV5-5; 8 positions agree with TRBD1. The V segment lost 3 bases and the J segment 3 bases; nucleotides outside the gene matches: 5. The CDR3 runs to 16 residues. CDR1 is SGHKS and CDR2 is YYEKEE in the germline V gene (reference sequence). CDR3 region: CASSSQGARGANVLTF. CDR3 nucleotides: TGTGCCAGCAGCTCTCAGGGGGCGCGTGGGGCCAACGTCCTGACTTTC.

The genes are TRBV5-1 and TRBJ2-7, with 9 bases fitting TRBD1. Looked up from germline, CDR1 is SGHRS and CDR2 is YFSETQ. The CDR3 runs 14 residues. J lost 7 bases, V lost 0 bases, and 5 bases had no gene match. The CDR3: CASSLGGQGLEQYF. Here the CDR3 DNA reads TGCGCCAGCAGCTTGGGGGGACAGGGCCTTGAGCAGTACTTC.